One sample yielded the 25 T cell receptor beta chains listed below, sequenced in a study of identical twins. TCRdb reanalysed the 5' RACE reads using MiXCR and keeps one entry per CDR3 protein. The table lists some 1,600,000 distinct CDR3 sequences, more than 30% of them singletons, with approximately 0.29% in the top ten. Source material: cord blood. The receptor set was obtained from a newborn girl in good health.

In its sample, this clonotype was seen many times. V gene TRBV10-3 combines with J gene TRBJ2-7, with TRBD2 matching 8 bases. V was clipped by 5 bases and J by 4 bases; unmatched bases: 1. The CDR3 extends over 12 amino acids. CDR1 is ENHRY and CDR2 is SYGVKD in the germline V gene. CDR3 in DNA: TGTGCCATCAGTAGCGGGAGTTACGAGCAGTACTTC. Translation: CAISSGSYEQYF.

The CDR3 region is CASSFRWGPGRNEQFF. The DNA of the CDR3 is TGTGCCAGCAGTTTTAGGTGGGGGCCAGGGCGAAATGAGCAGTTCTTC. This chain links TRBV27 with TRBJ2-1; TRBD1 is a possible D gene (6 bases). Trimming pared 3 bases from V and 7 bases from J, leaving 19 bases between. The CDR3 runs 16 residues. CDR1 is MNHEY and CDR2 is SMNVEV in the germline V gene (reference sequence).

This clonotype has a count of ten or more. One end of the junction fails to match germline, which may point to a read error. This sequence joins TRBV7-2 and TRBJ2-1, with D maybe TRBD1 (5 bases). This CDR3 is 13 amino acids long. Looked up from germline, CDR1 is SGHTA and CDR2 is FQGNSA. The CDR3 loop reads CASSLARANEQFF. Here the CDR3 DNA reads TGCGCCAGCAGCTTGGCCAGGGCCAATGAGCAGTTCTTC.

This clonotype was seen a few times. The V call is TRBV12-3 or TRBV12-4, the J call TRBJ2-5, with D perhaps TRBD1 (5 bases). The V and J ends lost 6 bases and 5 bases respectively, with 13 bases between them. The CDR3 spans 13 residues. The CDR3: CASRPRGKETQYF. The CDR3 DNA reads as TGTGCCAGCAGGCCAAGGGGAAAGGAGACCCAGTACTTC.

The CDR3 region has the DNA TGTGCCAGTAGTATCGTCAGGGCCTATGGCTACACCTTC. This codes for CASSIVRAYGYTF. The chain uses TRBV19 and TRBJ1-2; D is possibly TRBD1 (5 bases). V lost 3 bases to trimming and J lost 4 bases, with 9 bases between them. This CDR3 is built from 13 residues. The germline gives CDR1 LNHDA, CDR2 SQIVND (reference sequence). Complete variable domain (other parts from reference TRBV19 and TRBJ1-2): DGGITQSPKYLFRKEGQNVTLSCEQNLNHDAMYWYRQDPGQGLRLIYYSQIVNDFQKGDIAEGYSVSREKKESFPLTVTSAQKNPTAFYLCASSIVRAYGYTFGSGTRLTVV.

As regards this clonotype: At one end, the junction sequence differs from germline, possibly due to a read error. The chain has TRBV3-1 and TRBJ1-6, with D hard to call. This CDR3 spans 15 amino acids. Germline values: CDR1 LGHDT, CDR2 YNNKEL (reference sequence). The CDR3 bases are TGTGCCAGCAGCCAAGTAGAGCACGGCTATTCACCCTTCCACTTT. Translated, it gives CASSQVEHGYSPFHF.

This clonotype was seen ten or more times. V usage is TRBV28 and J usage is TRBJ2-7; a weak D match, TRBD1 (6 bases). Germline CDR1 MDHEN, CDR2 SYDVKM. V lost 5 bases, J lost 4 bases, and 9 bases lay in between. This CDR3 region has 12 residues. In DNA, the CDR3 is TGTGCCAGCAGTGCCGGGACATACGAGCAGTACTTC. Amino acids: CASSAGTYEQYF.

The V and J genes are TRBV20-1 and TRBJ2-1, with a tentative D call TRBD2 (6 bases). The ends were cut back, 6 bases at V and 8 bases at J, with 20 bases in the middle. This CDR3 comprises 14 residues. CDR1 is DFQATT, CDR2 SNEGSKA, per germline (reference sequence). CDR3 nucleotides: TGCAGTGCCGACGGGACTTACAACCTCGATGAGCAGTTCTTC. Its protein is CSADGTYNLDEQFF.

This chain uses TRBV5-1 with TRBJ2-1; 11 bases match TRBD2. The CDR3 has 14 amino acids. CDR1 and CDR2 (germline): SGHRS, YFSETQ. J lost 0 bases, V lost 7 bases, and 0 bases had no gene match. CDR3 nucleotides: TGCGCCAGCCTAGCGGGAGGCTCCTACAATGAGCAGTTCTTC. This codes for CASLAGGSYNEQFF.

This clonotype has only a few counts. The rearrangement joins TRBV29-1 to TRBJ2-4; possible D gene TRBD2, 6 bases. The DNA matches TRBJ2-7 better at its end, which makes the J call doubtful. Per the germline V gene, CDR1 is SQVTM and CDR2 is ANQGSEA. The CDR3 is made up of 12 amino acids. CDR3 sequence (DNA): TGCAGCGCATGCCAAGGGAGGTACGAGCAGTACTTC. This sequence encodes CSACQGRYEQYF.

This clonotype turned up a few times. V usage is TRBV10-3 and J usage is TRBJ2-5; the D is unclear. Looked up from germline, CDR1 is ENHRY and CDR2 is SYGVKD. V lost 0 bases and J 7 bases, leaving 12 bases between the germline ends. The CDR3 is made up of 14 amino acids. The CDR3 DNA reads as TGTGCCATCAGTGAGTCGGTCGGCCTAGGGACCCAGTACTTC. Amino acid sequence: CAISESVGLGTQYF.

This CDR3 is CASSQGGTNVAREQFF. In DNA form, the CDR3 reads TGTGCCAGCAGCCAAGGGGGGACTAACGTGGCACGGGAGCAGTTCTTC. This chain uses TRBV14 with TRBJ2-1, with 7 bases aligning to TRBD2. Germline lookup yields CDR1 SGHDN and CDR2 FVKESK. The CDR3 runs to 16 residues. V trimming: 1 base; J trimming: 10 bases; junction bases outside the gene matches: 13.

The chain links TRBV3-1 to TRBJ2-7, with D tentatively TRBD1 (6 bases). The V gene's germline CDR1 is LGHDT and CDR2 YNNKEL (reference sequence). V lost 1 base and J 3 bases, leaving 10 bases between the germline ends. The length of the CDR3 is 14 residues. CDR3 amino acids: CASSQVSDSYEQYF. In DNA, the CDR3 is TGTGCCAGCAGCCAAGTGTCGGACAGCTACGAGCAGTACTTC.

The V call is TRBV6-5, the J call TRBJ2-7; TRBD2 might be the D (7 bases). The CDR3 runs to 13 residues. Germline V gene sequence: CDR1 MNHEY, CDR2 SVGAGI. The V end lost 8 bases, the J end lost 3 bases, and 14 bases lay between the germline ends. CDR3 protein: CASQRGGIYEQYF. The CDR3 region has the DNA TGTGCCAGCCAAAGGGGGGGGATCTACGAGCAGTACTTC.

The chain is built from TRBV24-1 and TRBJ2-2; either TRBD1 or TRBD2 may fit D (5 bases each). Trimming pared 6 bases from V and 0 bases from J, leaving 19 bases between. This CDR3 is 18 amino acids long. Germline CDR1 is KGHDR and CDR2 is SFDVKD. For the CDR3, the DNA is TGTGCCACCAGTCCCTCTCCGGGACCGGGGCCGAACACCGGGGAGCTGTTTTTT. It yields the protein CATSPSPGPGPNTGELFF.

Notes on this clonotype: Possible read error: a much larger clone is one base away. The rearrangement joins TRBV5-1 to TRBJ2-3, with 12 bases aligning to TRBD1. Germline CDR1 reads SGHRS; CDR2 reads YFSETQ. The length of the CDR3 is 15 residues. J was trimmed by 4 bases and V by 7 bases; bases with no gene match: 7. This chain's CDR3 is CASGSGTGGADTQYF. The CDR3 nucleotides are TGCGCCAGCGGCTCCGGGACAGGGGGCGCAGATACGCAGTATTTT.

Regarding this clonotype: One junction end does not reproduce the germline sequence, and a read error may be involved. The chain links TRBV2 to TRBJ2-1; 7 bases align to TRBD2. Germline CDR1 SNHLY, CDR2 FYNNEI. The CDR3 runs to 16 residues. CDR3 in DNA: TGTGTCAGCAGTGATTTTGGCGGGGGCTCCTACAATGAGCAGTTCTTC. This codes for CVSSDFGGGSYNEQFF. The variable domain in full, with the rest retrieved from reference TRBV2 and TRBJ2-1, is EPEVTQTPSHQVTQMGQEVILRCVPISNHLYFYWYRQILGQKVEFLVSFYNNEISEKSEIFDDQFSVERPDGSNFTLKIRSTKLEDSAMYFCVSSDFGGGSYNEQFFGPGTRLTVL.

The gene calls are TRBV12-3 or TRBV12-4 and TRBJ2-7; 16 nucleotides agree with TRBD2. The ends lost 5 bases at V and 1 base at J; junction bases unmatched: 5. The CDR3 covers 17 residues. CDR3 loop: CASSGGLAGGLSYEQYF. Written as DNA, the CDR3 is TGTGCCAGCAGTGGGGGACTAGCGGGAGGGTTATCCTACGAGCAGTACTTC.

In this sample, this clonotype turned up many times. This chain joins TRBV7-2 and TRBJ2-5; D might be TRBD2 (6 bases). The CDR3 loop spans 15 amino acids. The germline CDR1 and CDR2 sequences are SGHTA and FQGNSA. Trimming cost V 3 bases and J 2 bases, with 13 bases left between them. CDR3 residues: CASSFFGTPQETQYF. As DNA, the CDR3 is TGTGCCAGCAGCTTTTTTGGGACTCCTCAAGAGACCCAGTACTTC.

The genes are TRBV6-2 or TRBV6-3 and TRBJ1-6, with D possibly TRBD1 on 6 matching bases. V was shortened by 6 bases and J by 6 bases, with 12 bases between the two germline ends. This CDR3 has 14 amino acids. The germline V gene encodes CDR1 MNHEY and CDR2 SVGEGT. CDR3 sequence: CASREQGGNSPLHF. The CDR3 DNA follows: TGTGCCAGCAGAGAACAGGGCGGTAATTCACCCCTCCACTTT.

The chain couples TRBV5-1 to TRBJ2-7; TRBD1 matches at 8 bases. The CDR3 length is 18 residues. The germline CDR1 and CDR2 sequences are SGHRS and YFSETQ. V lost 0 bases, J lost 7 bases, and 18 bases stayed unmatched. Here the CDR3 reads CASSLVDSRDRRYNEQYF. In DNA form, the CDR3 reads TGCGCCAGCAGCTTGGTAGACTCCCGGGACAGGCGCTACAATGAGCAGTACTTC.

The gene calls are TRBV19 and TRBJ1-1; D is perhaps TRBD1 (5 bases). The germline V and J ends were trimmed by 7 bases and 0 bases, with 15 bases remaining between them. This CDR3 has 15 residues. Germline CDR1 and CDR2: LNHDA and SQIVND (reference sequence). CDR3 DNA: TGTGCCAGTACCCACTCGGGGGTTATGAACACTGAAGCTTTCTTT. Amino acid sequence: CASTHSGVMNTEAFF.

The chain is built from TRBV5-1 and TRBJ1-2; D is ambiguous. The CDR3 covers 15 residues. V dropped 0 bases and J dropped 8 bases, with 17 bases sitting between them. Germline V gene sequence: CDR1 SGHRS, CDR2 YFSETQ. CDR3 nucleotide sequence: TGCGCCAGCAGCTTGGTGAACAGAGCTATAAGGGGCTACACCTTC. Its protein is CASSLVNRAIRGYTF.

The rearrangement joins TRBV20-1 to TRBJ2-7; 7 bases map to TRBD1. Germline CDR1 and CDR2: DFQATT and SNEGSKA (reference sequence). J lost 1 base, V lost 4 bases, and 4 bases had no gene match. The CDR3 is 13 residues long. The CDR3 loop is CSATETGSYEQYF. The CDR3 region has the DNA TGCAGTGCTACCGAGACAGGGTCCTACGAGCAGTACTTC.

The sample holds a few counts of this clonotype. The CDR3 sequence: CSVESGGPGYTF. Written as DNA, the CDR3 is TGCAGCGTTGAATCCGGGGGACCGGGCTACACCTTC. This chain links TRBV29-1 with TRBJ1-2; possible D gene TRBD1, 5 bases. Germline lookup yields CDR1 SQVTM and CDR2 ANQGSEA. The CDR3 has 12 residues. V gave up 2 bases and J gave up 8 bases, with 12 bases separating them.